These 5 T cell receptor beta chains were all obtained from the same sample, sequenced in a study of blood T cell repertoires in COVID-19. Sequenced by immunoSEQ multiplex PCR; TCRdb stores in-frame clones only, minus some. The sample holds 250,000 or so clones, more than 75% seen once. The sequenced material came from peripheral blood. The receptors come from a man aged 35 to 55 with active or convalescent COVID-19.

This chain uses TRBV29-1 with TRBJ1-5, with D hard to call. Germline CDR1 reads SQVTM; CDR2 reads ANQGSEA. CDR3 length: 19 amino acids. V dropped 4 bases and J dropped 2 bases, with 27 bases sitting between them. CDR3 residues: CSVAALLVVLEFGNQPQHF. In DNA, the CDR3 is TGCAGCGTTGCCGCTCTCCTTGTGGTACTGGAGTTTGGCAATCAGCCCCAGCATTTT.

This clone is a singleton in its sample. The chain recombines TRBV19 with TRBJ2-1, with 15 nucleotides matching TRBD2. V was clipped by 10 bases and J by 8 bases; unmatched bases: 18. Per the germline V gene, CDR1 is LNHDA and CDR2 is SQIVND (reference sequence). This CDR3 has 18 amino acids. This CDR3 is CATTGTSGGSKFRDEQFF. The CDR3 DNA follows: TGTGCCACCACGGGGACTAGCGGGGGGTCGAAGTTTAGGGATGAGCAGTTCTTC.

This rearrangement joins TRBV24-1 to TRBJ1-2; the D gene is possibly TRBD1 (6 bases). Germline V lookup: CDR1 KGHDR, CDR2 SFDVKD. Trimming shortened V by 3 bases and J by 2 bases, and 15 bases separated the two germline ends. The CDR3 runs to 16 residues. The CDR3 here is CATSDPATGMNYGYTF. CDR3 coding DNA: TGTGCCACCAGTGATCCGGCTACAGGGATGAACTATGGCTACACCTTC.

V gene TRBV4-1 combines with J gene TRBJ2-1, with D tentatively TRBD2 (6 bases). The V and J ends lost 0 bases and 4 bases respectively, with 13 bases between them. The CDR3 length is 16 residues. The germline V gene has CDR1 MGHRA and CDR2 YSYEKL. CDR3 in DNA: TGCGCCAGCAGCCAAGACGGCGGGAATGCTTACAATGAGCAGTTCTTC. Protein: CASSQDGGNAYNEQFF.

This clone was observed many times. The junction does not match germline at one end; this may be a read error. The J gene is TRBJ2-2, the V gene TRBV7-7; 7 bases are a match to TRBD2. The CDR3 loop spans 14 amino acids. The V gene's germline CDR1 is SSHAT and CDR2 FNYEAQ (reference sequence). CDR3 sequence: CASSSLAFTGELFF. For the CDR3, the DNA is TGTGCTAGCAGCTCACTAGCGTTCACCGGGGAGCTGTTTTTT.